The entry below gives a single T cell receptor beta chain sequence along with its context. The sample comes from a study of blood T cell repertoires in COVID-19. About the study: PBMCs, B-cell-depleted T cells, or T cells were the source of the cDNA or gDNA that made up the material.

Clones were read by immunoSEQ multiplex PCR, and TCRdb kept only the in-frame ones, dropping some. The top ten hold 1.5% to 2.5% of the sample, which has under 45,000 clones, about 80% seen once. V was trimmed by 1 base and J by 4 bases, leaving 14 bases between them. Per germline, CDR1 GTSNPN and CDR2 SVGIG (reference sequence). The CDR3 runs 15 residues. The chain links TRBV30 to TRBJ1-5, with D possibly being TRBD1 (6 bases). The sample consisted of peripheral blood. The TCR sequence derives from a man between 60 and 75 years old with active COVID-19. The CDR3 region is CAWSAPGGRNQPQHF. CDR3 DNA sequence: TGTGCCTGGAGTGCCCCCGGGGGGCGAAATCAGCCCCAGCATTTT.